One and the same sample provided the 30 T cell receptor beta chains below, sequenced in a study of T-cell reconstitution after alpha-beta-depleted transplantation in children. The authors prepared the TCRbeta library with unique molecular identifiers. TCRdb re-analysed the PCR reads in MiXCR, keeping a single row per CDR3 protein. The table has around 500,000 distinct CDR3 sequences, 12% seen once. Sample: PBMCs from the stem cell graft donor, taken from the stem cell graft. The receptors come from a human donor who donated a stem cell graft to a child with combined immunodeficiency.

CDR3 nucleotides: TGTGCCAGCAGTTACTCGATATCTCAGGGCGCAGCTTTCTTT. Translation: CASSYSISQGAAFF. The chain uses TRBV6-5 and TRBJ1-1; possibly TRBD1 for D (5 bases). V gave up 0 bases and J gave up 10 bases, with 15 bases separating them. Germline CDR1 reads MNHEY; CDR2 reads SVGAGI. This CDR3 comprises 14 residues.

This clonotype occurred a few times. The J gene is TRBJ2-7, the V gene TRBV9, with D possibly called TRBD1 or TRBD2 (6 bases each). Trimming shortened V by 3 bases and J by 3 bases, and 13 bases separated the two germline ends. The CDR3 has 14 amino acids. Per the germline V gene, CDR1 is SGDLS and CDR2 is YYNGEE. CDR3 amino acids: CASSDGGGLYEQYF. The CDR3 nucleotides read TGTGCCAGCAGCGATGGAGGGGGACTCTACGAGCAGTACTTC.

This clonotype has a count of ten or more. The CDR3 DNA reads as TGTGCCAGCAGCTTGAATTCGCACGAGCAGTACTTC. Its translation: CASSLNSHEQYF. The chain couples TRBV7-9 to TRBJ2-7; no definite D call. The CDR3 runs 12 residues. Looked up from germline, CDR1 is SEHNR and CDR2 is FQNEAQ (reference sequence). The V end was cut by 3 bases, the J end by 5 bases, with 8 bases between.

The rearrangement uses TRBV7-6 and TRBJ1-6, with 9 bases that match TRBD1. This CDR3 has 16 residues. Germline assignment: CDR1 SGHVS and CDR2 FNYEAQ. The V gene end was trimmed by 3 bases and the J gene end by 11 bases; junction bases not matched to a gene: 11. The CDR3 region is CASSLLGQGSLAPLHF. In DNA, the CDR3 is TGTGCCAGCAGCTTGCTCGGACAGGGGTCTTTAGCACCCCTCCACTTT.

This chain connects TRBV7-9 to TRBJ2-2, with unresolved D. CDR3 size: 14 residues. Germline loops: CDR1 SEHNR, CDR2 FQNEAQ (reference sequence). The V and J ends lost 3 bases and 1 base respectively, with 6 bases between them. The CDR3 reads CASSFVGNTGELFF. The CDR3 nucleotides read TGTGCCAGCAGCTTCGTAGGGAACACCGGGGAGCTGTTTTTT.

This clonotype was detected a few times. This rearrangement joins TRBV27 to TRBJ2-7; no definite D call. From germline, CDR1 is MNHEY and CDR2 SMNVEV (reference sequence). V lost 5 bases, J lost 2 bases, and 13 bases lay in between. The CDR3 spans 14 residues. The CDR3 loop reads CASSAEPDPYEQYF. The CDR3 nucleotides are TGTGCCAGCAGTGCTGAACCGGACCCCTACGAGCAGTACTTC.

V and J are TRBV29-1 and TRBJ2-5, with TRBD1 matching over 10 bases. Per germline, CDR1 SQVTM and CDR2 ANQGSEA. V lost 2 bases, J lost 4 bases, and 7 bases stayed unmatched. This CDR3 region has 15 residues. CDR3 amino acids: CSVEPPTGGGETQYF. CDR3 DNA sequence: TGCAGCGTTGAACCCCCGACAGGGGGCGGAGAGACCCAGTACTTC.

V and J are TRBV7-9 and TRBJ2-3, with TRBD2 matching over 7 bases. V was clipped by 5 bases and J by 5 bases; unmatched bases: 10. The length of the CDR3 is 15 residues. Germline V gene sequence: CDR1 SEHNR, CDR2 FQNEAQ (reference sequence). The CDR3 coding sequence is TGTGCCAGCAGCGCCTCGGGAATAGCGGGAGATACGCAGTATTTT. This translates into CASSASGIAGDTQYF.

This clonotype was found many times. The chain is built from TRBV7-9 and TRBJ2-1; D possibly uses TRBD1 or TRBD2 (6 bases each). This CDR3 is 17 amino acids long. The V and J ends lost 2 bases and 7 bases respectively, with 21 bases between them. CDR1 is SEHNR and CDR2 is FQNEAQ in the germline V gene (reference sequence). The CDR3 protein is CASSLMGGRGEGNEQFF. CDR3 coding DNA: TGTGCCAGCAGCTTAATGGGGGGCAGGGGAGAGGGGAATGAGCAGTTCTTC.

The sample holds a few counts of this clonotype. The chain uses TRBV7-3 and TRBJ2-3, with TRBD1 matching 12 bases. This CDR3 spans 19 amino acids. Losses at the gene ends were 4 bases for V and 1 base for J; bases not matched to a gene: 12. The germline CDR1 and CDR2 sequences are SGHTA and FQGTGA. In DNA form, the CDR3 reads TGTGCCAGCAGCTCTCGCCCGGGACAGGGGGCTTTCGGCACAGATACGCAGTATTTT. Amino acid sequence: CASSSRPGQGAFGTDTQYF. Variable domain in full (rest from reference TRBV7-3 and TRBJ2-3): GAGVSQTPSNKVTEKGKYVELRCDPISGHTALYWYRQSLGQGPEFLIYFQGTGAADDSGLPNDRFFAVRPEGSVSTLKIQRTERGDSAVYLCASSSRPGQGAFGTDTQYFGPGTRLTVL.

This clonotype has just a few counts. The gene calls are TRBV29-1 and TRBJ1-1; a possible D gene is TRBD1 (5 bases). CDR3 size: 13 residues. With 5 bases removed from V and 4 bases from J, the gap between germline ends came to 14 bases. Germline values: CDR1 SQVTM, CDR2 ANQGSEA. The CDR3 DNA follows: TGCAGCGTTCAAAGGCGGCAGGGCACTGAAGCTTTCTTT. Its protein product is CSVQRRQGTEAFF. Together with reference TRBV29-1 and TRBJ1-1, the CDR3 gives the full variable domain: SAVISQKPSRDICQRGTSLTIQCQVDSQVTMMFWYRQQPGQSLTLIATANQGSEATYESGFVIDKFPISRPNLTFSTLTVSNMSPEDSSIYLCSVQRRQGTEAFFGQGTRLTVV.

Ten or more counts support this clonotype. This rearrangement joins TRBV7-6 to TRBJ2-2; D perhaps matches TRBD2 (5 bases). V was clipped by 5 bases and J by 5 bases, with 12 bases between them. CDR1 SGHVS and CDR2 FNYEAQ come from the germline V gene. The CDR3 has 14 amino acids. Written as DNA, the CDR3 is TGTGCCAGCAGCCTCATAGGGAGAACCGGGGAGCTGTTTTTT. It yields the protein CASSLIGRTGELFF.

The chain carries TRBV5-5 and TRBJ2-7, with D tentatively TRBD2 (5 bases). V dropped 0 bases and J dropped 2 bases, with 15 bases sitting between them. This CDR3 has 16 amino acids. Germline assignment: CDR1 SGHKS and CDR2 YYEKEE (reference sequence). CDR3 amino acids: CASSLVFGDMAYEQYF. In nucleotides, the CDR3 is TGTGCCAGCAGCTTGGTCTTCGGGGATATGGCCTACGAGCAGTACTTC.

The rearrangement uses TRBV3-1 and TRBJ2-1; D tentatively fits TRBD1 or TRBD2 (5 bases each). The V end lost 5 bases, the J end lost 4 bases, and 15 bases lay between the germline ends. This CDR3 has 15 amino acids. CDR1 and CDR2 from the germline V gene are LGHDT and YNNKEL (reference sequence). The CDR3 region is CASSLGVRLYNEQFF. The CDR3 DNA is TGTGCCAGCAGCTTAGGGGTTAGACTATACAATGAGCAGTTCTTC.

The chain has TRBV7-8 and TRBJ2-7, with D tentatively TRBD2 (6 bases). This CDR3 is 19 amino acids long. V lost 4 bases to trimming and J lost 0 bases, with 25 bases between them. CDR1 and CDR2 (germline): SGHVS, FQNEAQ. CDR3 bases: TGTGCCAGCAGCTCCCTAGATGGGACTTCAAGCACTCTCTCCTACGAGCAGTACTTC. Amino acid sequence: CASSSLDGTSSTLSYEQYF.

The genes are TRBV20-1 and TRBJ1-4; 8 positions match TRBD1. The CDR3 extends over 15 amino acids. Unmatched junction bases numbered 8, after V lost 1 base and J lost 7 bases. In germline, CDR1 is DFQATT, CDR2 SNEGSKA (reference sequence). The CDR3 spells CSARVPGTGTEKLFF. As DNA, the CDR3 is TGCAGTGCTAGAGTCCCCGGGACAGGCACTGAAAAACTGTTTTTT.

This clonotype appeared a few times. V gene TRBV7-9 combines with J gene TRBJ2-5; D ambiguous. Germline loops: CDR1 SEHNR, CDR2 FQNEAQ (reference sequence). V was shortened by 2 bases and J by 2 bases, with 12 bases between the two germline ends. The CDR3 sequence is 15 residues long. This CDR3 reads CASSLSSWNQETQYF. The CDR3 bases are TGTGCCAGCAGCTTAAGTTCATGGAATCAAGAGACCCAGTACTTC.

This clonotype was observed a handful of times. The genes are TRBV10-3 and TRBJ1-1; 7 nucleotides agree with TRBD1. The CDR3 length is 14 residues. The V gene end was trimmed by 6 bases and the J gene end by 4 bases; junction bases not matched to a gene: 8. Germline values: CDR1 ENHRY, CDR2 SYGVKD. The CDR3 here is CAIRRQGEGTEAFF. For the CDR3, the DNA is TGTGCCATCAGAAGACAGGGAGAGGGCACTGAAGCTTTCTTT.

This clonotype was counted only a few times. This chain links TRBV24-1 with TRBJ2-1; 10 bases align to TRBD2. Looked up from germline, CDR1 is KGHDR and CDR2 is SFDVKD. V lost 0 bases to trimming and J lost 8 bases; unmatched junction nucleotides: 9. The CDR3 has 17 residues. The DNA of the CDR3 is TGTGCCACCAGTGATTTGTCCAGCGGGAGGGCCGGGCATGAGCAGTTCTTC. Protein product: CATSDLSSGRAGHEQFF.

The chain has TRBV12-3 or TRBV12-4 and TRBJ2-1; D unresolved. V lost 6 bases to trimming and J lost 5 bases, with 11 bases between them. The CDR3 spans 13 residues. In DNA, the CDR3 is TGTGCCAGCAGCTTAACCTTAAACAATGAGCAGTTCTTC. This translates into CASSLTLNNEQFF.

The sample holds a few counts of this clonotype. The V and J genes are TRBV5-1 and TRBJ2-3; D might be TRBD2 (8 bases). The V and J ends lost 4 bases and 4 bases respectively, with 19 bases between them. CDR1 is SGHRS and CDR2 is YFSETQ in the germline V gene. The CDR3 covers 16 residues. CDR3 loop: CASSPRGAQGADTQYF. CDR3 DNA: TGCGCCAGCAGCCCGCGGGGGGCGCAGGGGGCAGATACGCAGTATTTT. The whole variable domain, filled in from reference TRBV5-1 and TRBJ2-3, reads KAGVTQTPRYLIKTRGQQVTLSCSPISGHRSVSWYQQTPGQGLQFLFEYFSETQRNKGNFPGRFSGRQFSNSRSEMNVSTLELGDSALYLCASSPRGAQGADTQYFGPGTRLTVL.

This clonotype was recorded a few times. Sequence at one end of the junction differs from germline and may be a read error. The chain employs TRBV7-7 and TRBJ1-5; a possible D gene is TRBD1 (5 bases). The CDR3 runs to 14 residues. Germline V gene sequence: CDR1 SSHAT, CDR2 FNYEAQ (reference sequence). CDR3 in DNA: TGTGCTAGCAGCTTGAAGGCAGGGTGGGAGCCCCAGCATTTT. Amino acids: CASSLKAGWEPQHF.

The chain employs TRBV6-5 and TRBJ2-7, with a tentative D call TRBD1 (6 bases). This CDR3 comprises 14 residues. The ends were cut back, 0 bases at V and 3 bases at J, with 9 bases in the middle. Germline values: CDR1 MNHEY, CDR2 SVGAGI. The CDR3 sequence is CASSYSPTGYEQYF. CDR3 nucleotide sequence: TGTGCCAGCAGTTACTCTCCGACAGGCTACGAGCAGTACTTC.

The chain employs TRBV18 and TRBJ1-2; 8 nucleotides match TRBD1. Germline V gives CDR1 KGHSH, CDR2 LQKENI. J was trimmed by 4 bases and V by 3 bases; bases with no gene match: 10. This CDR3 is built from 16 residues. CDR3 nucleotides: TGTGCCAGCTCACCGGCGCAGGGGGCCTTGGGCTATGGCTACACCTTC. Its protein product is CASSPAQGALGYGYTF.

This clonotype was picked up a small number of times. The chain is built from TRBV2 and TRBJ2-1; 7 bases are a match to TRBD2. The CDR3 is made up of 14 amino acids. Germline lookup yields CDR1 SNHLY and CDR2 FYNNEI. The junction had 10 bases not matched to a gene; V was cut back by 11 bases and J by 3 bases. The CDR3 sequence: CAGGASGHYNEQFF. For the CDR3, the DNA is TGTGCCGGTGGAGCTAGCGGCCACTACAATGAGCAGTTCTTC.

This clonotype was counted only a few times. CDR3 sequence (DNA): TGTGCCAGCAGCTGGACAGAGTTGGACATTCAGTACTTC. Its translation is CASSWTELDIQYF. The chain is built from TRBV11-2 and TRBJ2-4; TRBD1 is a possible D gene (6 bases). The CDR3 consists of 13 residues. The V gene lost 4 bases and the J gene lost 8 bases, with 12 bases spanning the gap. Germline V gene data show CDR1 as SGHAT and CDR2 as FQNNGV. Combining the CDR3 with reference TRBV11-2 and TRBJ2-4 gives the whole variable domain EAGVAQSPRYKIIEKRQSVAFWCNPISGHATLYWYQQILGQGPKLLIQFQNNGVVDDSQLPKDRFSAERLKGVDSTLKIQPAKLEDSAVYLCASSWTELDIQYFGAGTRLSVL.

This clonotype was seen at least ten times. The rearrangement joins TRBV7-2 to TRBJ2-2; possibly TRBD1 for D (5 bases). The CDR3 contains 14 residues. Trimming shortened V by 0 bases and J by 4 bases, and 6 bases separated the two germline ends. Germline assignment: CDR1 SGHTA and CDR2 FQGNSA. Here the CDR3 DNA reads TGTGCCAGCAGCTTAGCCCAGGGCACCGGGGAGCTGTTTTTT. Amino acid sequence: CASSLAQGTGELFF.

V is TRBV19 and J is TRBJ2-5; D is ambiguous. CDR1 and CDR2 (germline): LNHDA, SQIVND (reference sequence). CDR3 size: 15 residues. V was shortened by 1 base and J by 2 bases, with 11 bases between the two germline ends. In nucleotides, the CDR3 is TGTGCCAGTAGTATAGCGGCGGCAGCGCAAGAGACCCAGTACTTC. It is translated as CASSIAAAAQETQYF.

In this sample, this clonotype turned up many times. This chain joins TRBV20-1 and TRBJ2-5; D gene ambiguous. From germline, CDR1 is DFQATT and CDR2 SNEGSKA (reference sequence). Trimming cost V 3 bases and J 5 bases, with 13 bases left between them. This CDR3 contains 13 residues. CDR3 region: CSASPSGLETQYF. Written as DNA, the CDR3 is TGCAGTGCTAGCCCCTCGGGCCTGGAGACCCAGTACTTC.

This clonotype was picked up a small number of times. The J gene is TRBJ1-1, the V gene TRBV3-1, with 7 bases fitting TRBD1. V dropped 6 bases and J dropped 8; count of bases not matched to a gene: 3. The CDR3 totals 11 residues. Germline values: CDR1 LGHDT, CDR2 YNNKEL (reference sequence). Written as DNA, the CDR3 is TGTGCCAGCAGACAGGGGAGGGAAGCTTTCTTT. Translated: CASRQGREAFF.